Following are 31 T cell receptor beta chains from one sample sequenced in a study of cytomegalovirus exposure and HLA in healthy donors. The study ran its PCR with 60 Vbeta and 13 Jbeta primers. Measured with immunoSEQ multiplex PCR; TCRdb has only the in-frame clones, and not every one. Of 100,000 to 150,000 clones in the sample, 75% to 80% were seen once. Sequenced sample: PBMCs. The receptors come from a middle-aged woman in good health and CMV-seronegative.

This chain joins TRBV7-6 and TRBJ2-7; TRBD2 matches 10 bases. Germline V gives CDR1 SGHVS, CDR2 FNYEAQ. J gave up 0 bases and V 5 bases, and 4 bases lay outside the gene matches. The CDR3 contains 15 residues. CDR3 DNA: TGTGCCAGCAGCGTACTAGCGGGAAGCTCCTACGAGCAGTACTTC. It yields the protein CASSVLAGSSYEQYF.

The chain uses TRBV10-2 and TRBJ2-7, with D perhaps TRBD2 (5 bases). The CDR3 covers 14 residues. Trimming shortened V by 2 bases and J by 3 bases, and 11 bases separated the two germline ends. The germline CDR1 and CDR2 sequences are WSHSY and SAAADI. CDR3 amino acids: CASSELADYYEQYF. As DNA, the CDR3 is TGCGCCAGCAGTGAGCTGGCCGACTACTACGAGCAGTACTTC.

This clone was picked up one time. This chain uses TRBV7-9 with TRBJ1-1; possibly TRBD1 for D (6 bases). The ends were cut back, 2 bases at V and 5 bases at J, with 9 bases in the middle. The CDR3 length is 13 residues. Germline lookup yields CDR1 SEHNR and CDR2 FQNEAQ (reference sequence). The CDR3 sequence is CASSLNRATEAFF. CDR3 nucleotide sequence: TGTGCCAGCAGCTTAAACAGGGCTACTGAAGCTTTCTTT.

The chain is built from TRBV6-1 and TRBJ1-2; D ambiguous. CDR1 is MNHNS and CDR2 is SASEGT in the germline V gene. The germline V and J ends were trimmed by 5 bases and 4 bases, with 8 bases remaining between them. The CDR3 covers 12 residues. The CDR3 protein is CASSSIIYGYTF. The CDR3 coding sequence is TGTGCCAGCAGTTCAATCATCTATGGCTACACCTTC.

The chain has TRBV15 and TRBJ1-4, with D unclear. Trimming stripped 2 bases from V and 8 bases from J, with 15 bases between. CDR1 LNHNV and CDR2 YYDKDF come from the germline V gene (reference sequence). This CDR3 spans 15 amino acids. This CDR3 is CATSRQPDSMEKLFF. CDR3 bases: TGTGCCACCAGCAGACAACCCGACTCGATGGAAAAACTGTTTTTT.

The chain joins TRBV28 to TRBJ2-7, with TRBD2 identical over 11 bases. V shed 4 bases, J shed 7 bases, and the junction held 9 bases outside the gene matches. Germline CDR1 MDHEN, CDR2 SYDVKM. The CDR3 sequence is 15 residues long. CDR3 in DNA: TGTGCCAGCAGTTCCGTGACTAGCGGGATGTGGGAGCAGTACTTC. As protein: CASSSVTSGMWEQYF.

This clone appeared a few times. The J gene is TRBJ2-7, the V gene TRBV6-5; unclear D gene. The CDR3 loop spans 14 amino acids. In germline, CDR1 is MNHEY, CDR2 SVGAGI. V was shortened by 0 bases and J by 4 bases, with 10 bases between the two germline ends. The CDR3 spells CASSYSILRYEQYF. The CDR3 DNA follows: TGTGCCAGCAGTTACTCGATTCTCCGGTACGAGCAGTACTTC.

V usage is TRBV28 and J usage is TRBJ2-3, with 11 positions matching TRBD1. Germline-derived CDR1 and CDR2 are MDHEN and SYDVKM. The CDR3 spans 16 residues. V was pared by 6 bases and J by 4 bases, with 9 bases of the junction left unmatched. The CDR3 here is CASSPPGQGGADTQYF. The DNA of the CDR3 is TGTGCCAGCAGCCCACCGGGACAGGGGGGAGCAGATACGCAGTATTTT.

The CDR3 DNA reads as TGTGCCACCAGCAGCCGGGCGGGACTAGCGGGTTTTGAGCAGTTCTTC. This sequence encodes CATSSRAGLAGFEQFF. V gene TRBV15 combines with J gene TRBJ2-1, with TRBD2 matching over 12 bases. With V trimmed by 3 bases and J by 9 bases, 9 bases remained unmatched. This CDR3 is built from 16 residues. Per the germline V gene, CDR1 is LNHNV and CDR2 is YYDKDF (reference sequence).

V is TRBV5-4 and J is TRBJ2-2, with TRBD1 matching 7 bases. Trimming at V came to 4 bases and at J to 0 bases, leaving 3 bases not matched to a gene. The CDR3 length is 15 residues. Germline V gives CDR1 SGHNT, CDR2 YYREEE (reference sequence). The CDR3 here is CASSPTGTNTGELFF. Written as DNA, the CDR3 is TGTGCCAGCAGCCCGACAGGGACGAACACCGGGGAGCTGTTTTTT. The full variable domain, completed using reference TRBV5-4 and TRBJ2-2, is ETGVTQSPTHLIKTRGQQVTLRCSSQSGHNTVSWYQQALGQGPQFIFQYYREEENGRGNFPPRFSGLQFPNYSSELNVNALELDDSALYLCASSPTGTNTGELFFGEGSRLTVL.

J is TRBJ2-5 and V is TRBV4-1; the match to TRBD2 covers 12 bases. The tail of the sequence fits TRBJ2-7 better, so the J call may be wrong. The CDR3 runs to 18 residues. Germline lookup yields CDR1 MGHRA and CDR2 YSYEKL. The CDR3 DNA follows: TGCGCCAGCAGCCAAGGAGGACTAGCGGGAAGGAAACCGTACGAGCAGTACTTC. Translated: CASSQGGLAGRKPYEQYF.

Points on this clone: The junction shows a germline mismatch at one end, possibly a read error. The chain is built from TRBV6-1 and TRBJ2-6, with D possibly matching TRBD1 (5 bases). The CDR3 has 16 amino acids. Germline CDR1 is MNHNS and CDR2 is SASEGT. This chain's CDR3 is CASSEVSSSGANGLTF. Here the CDR3 DNA reads TGTGCCAGCAGTGAAGTGTCGAGCTCTGGGGCCAACGGCCTGACTTTC.

This clone was observed a few times. V gene TRBV5-6 combines with J gene TRBJ1-1, with D possibly TRBD1 on 6 matching bases. V lost 1 base to trimming and J lost 1 base, with 8 bases between them. Germline V lookup: CDR1 SGHDT, CDR2 YYEEEE. This CDR3 has 14 residues. Written as DNA, the CDR3 is TGTGCCAGCAGCTTGTCGACAGGGAACACTGAAGCTTTCTTT. Translation: CASSLSTGNTEAFF.

The chain links TRBV28 to TRBJ1-2, with TRBD1 matching over 8 bases. The CDR3 is made up of 14 amino acids. Germline V gives CDR1 MDHEN, CDR2 SYDVKM. Trimming cost V 6 bases and J 6 bases; bases outside gene matches: 9. Written as DNA, the CDR3 is TGTGCCAGCAGCCGAGGAGACAGGGGAGATGGCTACACCTTC. This sequence encodes CASSRGDRGDGYTF.

The chain recombines TRBV6-1 with TRBJ1-1; D ambiguous. The CDR3 totals 14 residues. V shed 6 bases and J shed 14 bases, with 25 bases lying between them. In germline, CDR1 is MNHNS, CDR2 SASEGT. CDR3 residues: CASSLLPSDFRRFF. The CDR3 coding sequence is TGTGCCAGCAGCTTACTCCCCTCGGATTTCAGGAGGTTCTTT.

The J gene is TRBJ2-2, the V gene TRBV5-1; TRBD2 matches 10 bases. The length of the CDR3 is 15 residues. The V and J ends lost 4 bases and 1 base, in that order; junction bases with no gene match: 1. The V gene's germline CDR1 is SGHRS and CDR2 YFSETQ. CDR3 sequence (DNA): TGCGCCAGCAGCACTAGCGGGATGAACACCGGGGAGCTGTTTTTT. Amino acid sequence: CASSTSGMNTGELFF.

This clone showed up just a few times. This chain uses TRBV5-4 with TRBJ1-1, with 8 bases aligning to TRBD1. Trimming at V came to 2 bases and at J to 7 bases, leaving 1 base not matched to a gene. This CDR3 has 12 residues. CDR1 and CDR2 from the germline V gene are SGHNT and YYREEE (reference sequence). The CDR3 here is CASSFGTGEAFF. DNA for the CDR3: TGTGCCAGCAGCTTTGGGACAGGTGAAGCTTTCTTT. Complete variable domain (other parts from reference TRBV5-4 and TRBJ1-1): ETGVTQSPTHLIKTRGQQVTLRCSSQSGHNTVSWYQQALGQGPQFIFQYYREEENGRGNFPPRFSGLQFPNYSSELNVNALELDDSALYLCASSFGTGEAFFGQGTRLTVV.

V gene TRBV20-1 combines with J gene TRBJ2-7, with D unresolved. This CDR3 region has 11 residues. The V end lost 6 bases, the J end lost 3 bases, and 9 bases lay between the germline ends. CDR1 and CDR2 from the germline V gene are DFQATT and SNEGSKA (reference sequence). The chain's CDR3 is CSAKTNYEQYF. The CDR3 DNA reads as TGCAGTGCCAAGACAAACTACGAGCAGTACTTC.

This chain connects TRBV6-5 to TRBJ2-5; D is perhaps TRBD2 (6 bases). Germline V gene lookup returns CDR1 MNHEY and CDR2 SVGAGI. With 10 bases removed from V and 2 bases from J, the gap between germline ends came to 20 bases. The CDR3 spans 15 residues. CDR3 bases: TGTGCCACCGCAAGGGGCGGGACTGTACAAGAGACCCAGTACTTC. Encoded protein: CATARGGTVQETQYF.

The chain links TRBV21-1 to TRBJ1-1. TRBV21-1 is a pseudogene segment. CDR3 length: 11 residues. The CDR3 reads CASRGRTEAFF. The CDR3 DNA is TGTGCCAGCCGTGGTCGGACTGAAGCTTTCTTT.

The gene calls are TRBV28 and TRBJ2-7; D is ambiguous. Germline V gene lookup returns CDR1 MDHEN and CDR2 SYDVKM. This CDR3 is 11 amino acids long. Trimming stripped 7 bases from V and 2 bases from J, with 6 bases between. The CDR3 DNA sequence: TGTGCCAGCACAGCGACCTACGAGCAGTACTTC. Amino acid sequence: CASTATYEQYF.

This chain uses TRBV6-1 with TRBJ2-5; TRBD2 is a possible D gene (6 bases). V lost 8 bases and J lost 0, with 16 bases in between. The CDR3 loop spans 15 amino acids. Germline CDR1 reads MNHNS; CDR2 reads SASEGT. CDR3 loop: CASGGHLAYQETQYF. CDR3 nucleotides: TGTGCCAGCGGAGGGCACTTAGCGTACCAAGAGACCCAGTACTTC.

The chain is built from TRBV5-1 and TRBJ2-3, with 10 bases fitting TRBD2. The ends lost 4 bases at V and 0 bases at J; junction bases unmatched: 2. The V gene's germline CDR1 is SGHRS and CDR2 YFSETQ. CDR3 size: 15 residues. The CDR3 region has the DNA TGCGCCAGCAGCACTAGCGGGGTTAGCACAGATACGCAGTATTTT. It is translated as CASSTSGVSTDTQYF. Supplemented by reference TRBV5-1 and TRBJ2-3, the full variable domain reads KAGVTQTPRYLIKTRGQQVTLSCSPISGHRSVSWYQQTPGQGLQFLFEYFSETQRNKGNFPGRFSGRQFSNSRSEMNVSTLELGDSALYLCASSTSGVSTDTQYFGPGTRLTVL.

Comments on this clone: One junction end disagrees with the germline gene, perhaps due to a read error. This chain joins TRBV7-9 and TRBJ1-1; D is undetermined. This CDR3 is built from 13 residues. From germline, CDR1 is SEHNR and CDR2 FQNEAQ (reference sequence). In DNA form, the CDR3 reads TGTTCCAGCAGCTTAGAGAGGTACACTGAAGCTTTCTTT. This encodes CSSSLERYTEAFF.

The gene calls are TRBV7-9 and TRBJ1-6, with unresolved D. Trimming took 2 bases from V and 10 from J, leaving 18 bases between them. The CDR3 length is 16 residues. The germline V gene encodes CDR1 SEHNR and CDR2 FQNEAQ (reference sequence). Here the CDR3 reads CASSLWVGEGKSPLHF. The DNA for the CDR3 is TGTGCCAGCAGCTTATGGGTTGGCGAGGGCAAATCACCCCTCCACTTT. Full variable domain (outside the CDR3, taken from reference TRBV7-9 and TRBJ1-6): DTGVSQNPRHKITKRGQNVTFRCDPISEHNRLYWYRQTLGQGPEFLTYFQNEAQLEKSRLLSDRFSAERPKGSFSTLEIQRTEQGDSAMYLCASSLWVGEGKSPLHFGNGTRLTVT.

The V gene is TRBV2, the J gene TRBJ2-3; 10 nucleotides match TRBD2. Germline V lookup: CDR1 SNHLY, CDR2 FYNNEI. V dropped 6 bases and J dropped 4; count of bases not matched to a gene: 7. This CDR3 comprises 15 residues. The CDR3 loop reads CASSLTSGTADTQYF. As DNA, the CDR3 is TGTGCCAGCAGCCTCACTAGCGGGACGGCAGATACGCAGTATTTT.

V gene TRBV7-2 combines with J gene TRBJ2-5; D is undetermined. The CDR3 totals 13 residues. Between the trimmed V and J ends, which lost 3 bases and 3 bases, there was a span of 8 bases. Germline assignment: CDR1 SGHTA and CDR2 FQGNSA. CDR3 bases: TGTGCCAGCAGCTTTTTGCCTAAAGAGACCCAGTACTTC. Amino acids: CASSFLPKETQYF.

The genes are TRBV28 and TRBJ2-5; TRBD2 aligns across 10 bases. V gave up 1 base and J gave up 4 bases; unmatched junction bases: 6. Germline CDR1 reads MDHEN; CDR2 reads SYDVKM. The CDR3 totals 16 residues. CDR3 nucleotides: TGTGCCAGCAGTTTATCTAGCGGGAGCAGACCAGAGACCCAGTACTTC. It codes for CASSLSSGSRPETQYF.

CDR3 DNA sequence: TGTGCCAGCTCACCATCCAGTGCCAACTATGGCTACACCTTC. It encodes CASSPSSANYGYTF. This chain connects TRBV18 to TRBJ1-2; D uncertain. V was cut by 2 bases and J by 2 bases, with 9 bases left in between. Germline V gene data show CDR1 as KGHSH and CDR2 as LQKENI. The CDR3 runs to 14 residues. Full variable domain (rest looked up from reference TRBV18 and TRBJ1-2): NAGVMQNPRHLVRRRGQEARLRCSPMKGHSHVYWYRQLPEEGLKFMVYLQKENIIDESGMPKERFSAEFPKEGPSILRIQQVVRGDSAAYFCASSPSSANYGYTFGSGTRLTVV.

On this clone: At one end the junction does not follow the germline gene, possibly because of a read error. The chain links TRBV7-9 to TRBJ2-7, with D perhaps TRBD2 (5 bases). The CDR3 covers 16 residues. Germline lookup yields CDR1 SEHNR and CDR2 FQNEAQ (reference sequence). The CDR3 sequence is CSSSLVVGLAAYEQYF. Here the CDR3 DNA reads TGTTCCAGCAGCTTAGTAGTCGGGCTAGCCGCGTACGAGCAGTACTTC.

The rearrangement uses TRBV10-2 and TRBJ2-1; 8 bases are a match to TRBD2. Germline V gene data show CDR1 as WSHSY and CDR2 as SAAADI. This CDR3 comprises 15 residues. V lost 6 bases to trimming and J lost 6 bases; unmatched junction nucleotides: 10. The CDR3 loop reads CASRGAGAYVNEQFF. The CDR3 DNA is TGCGCCAGCAGAGGAGCGGGAGCCTATGTCAATGAGCAGTTCTTC.